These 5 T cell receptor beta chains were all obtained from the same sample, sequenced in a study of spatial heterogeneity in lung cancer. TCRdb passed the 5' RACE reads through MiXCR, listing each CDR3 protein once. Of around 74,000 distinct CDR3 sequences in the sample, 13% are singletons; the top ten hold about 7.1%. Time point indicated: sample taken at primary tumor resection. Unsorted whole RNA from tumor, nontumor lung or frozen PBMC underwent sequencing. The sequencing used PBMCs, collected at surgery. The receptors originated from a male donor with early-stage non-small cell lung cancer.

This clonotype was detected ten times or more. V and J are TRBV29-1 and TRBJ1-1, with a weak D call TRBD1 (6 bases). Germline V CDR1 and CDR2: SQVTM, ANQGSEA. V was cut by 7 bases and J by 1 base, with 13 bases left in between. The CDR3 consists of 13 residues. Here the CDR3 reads CSARGQPNTEAFF. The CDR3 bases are TGCAGCGCCCGTGGACAGCCGAACACTGAAGCTTTCTTT.

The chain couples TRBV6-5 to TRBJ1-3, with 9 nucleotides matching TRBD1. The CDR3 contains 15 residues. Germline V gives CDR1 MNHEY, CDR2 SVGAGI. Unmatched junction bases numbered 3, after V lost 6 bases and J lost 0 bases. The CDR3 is CASSMGQGSGNTIYF. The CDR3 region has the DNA TGTGCCAGCAGCATGGGACAGGGCTCTGGAAACACCATATATTTT.

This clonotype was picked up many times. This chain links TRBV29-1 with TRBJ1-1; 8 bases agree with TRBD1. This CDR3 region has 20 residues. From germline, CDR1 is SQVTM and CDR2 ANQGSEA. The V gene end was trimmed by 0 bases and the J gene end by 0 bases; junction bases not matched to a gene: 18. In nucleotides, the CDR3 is TGCAGCGTTGAAGATGTTCGGGACAGGATACCTTTACTTCTGAACACTGAAGCTTTCTTT. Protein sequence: CSVEDVRDRIPLLLNTEAFF.

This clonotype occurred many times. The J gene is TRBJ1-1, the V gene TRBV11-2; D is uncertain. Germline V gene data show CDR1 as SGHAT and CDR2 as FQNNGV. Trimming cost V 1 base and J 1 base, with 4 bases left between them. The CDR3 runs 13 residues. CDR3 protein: CASSLAQNTEAFF. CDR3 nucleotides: TGTGCCAGCAGCTTAGCCCAGAACACTGAAGCTTTCTTT. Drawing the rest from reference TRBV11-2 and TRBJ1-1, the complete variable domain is EAGVAQSPRYKIIEKRQSVAFWCNPISGHATLYWYQQILGQGPKLLIQFQNNGVVDDSQLPKDRFSAERLKGVDSTLKIQPAKLEDSAVYLCASSLAQNTEAFFGQGTRLTVV.

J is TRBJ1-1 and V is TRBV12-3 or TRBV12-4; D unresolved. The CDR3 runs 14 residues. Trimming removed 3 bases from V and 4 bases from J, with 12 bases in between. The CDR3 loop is CASSLGARGTEAFF. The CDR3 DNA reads TGTGCCAGCAGTTTGGGCGCTCGAGGCACTGAAGCTTTCTTT.